The 10 T cell receptor beta chains in this list originate from one sample, sequenced in a study of Ad26.COV2.S vaccination and SARS-CoV-2 variants. Method: immunoSEQ multiplex PCR; TCRdb's copy keeps in-frame clones and lacks some. The sample shows about 680,000 clones, 70% to 90% of them seen only once. As for treatment: about 20 received Ad26.COV2.S at low or high dose, single or two shots; about 5 received placebo; per-sample allocation not given. Sampling was done on day 63 after the first vaccine or placebo injection. Sequences were derived from peripheral blood, sampled in a trial of Ad26.COV2.S vaccine versus placebo. The receptor source for this set is a person aged 18-65 years who received the Ad26.COV2.S COVID-19 vaccine or a placebo.

The gene calls are TRBV3-1 (or the pseudogene TRBV3-2) and TRBJ2-5; tentatively, D is TRBD1 (5 bases). Germline assignment: CDR1 LGHDT and CDR2 YNNKEL (reference sequence). This CDR3 is built from 14 residues. Trimming took 6 bases from V and 2 from J, leaving 13 bases between them. The CDR3 sequence is CASSTPGLQETQYF. The CDR3 nucleotides read TGTGCCAGCAGTACTCCAGGGCTACAAGAGACCCAGTACTTC.

This clone occurred once. The chain couples TRBV30 to TRBJ2-4; D is unresolved. This CDR3 is built from 15 residues. The germline gives CDR1 GTSNPN, CDR2 SVGIG (reference sequence). V lost 3 bases and J lost 3, with 15 bases in between. The CDR3 sequence: CAWSPFERHKNIQYF. The CDR3 nucleotides are TGTGCCTGGAGCCCTTTTGAGAGACACAAAAACATTCAGTACTTC.

The V call is TRBV2, the J call TRBJ1-4; 8 bases match TRBD1. V shed 8 bases and J 8 bases; nucleotides not matched to a gene: 10. Per the germline V gene, CDR1 is SNHLY and CDR2 is FYNNEI. There are 14 residues in the CDR3. The CDR3 sequence is CASARGRLGEKLFF. The CDR3 nucleotides are TGTGCCAGCGCCAGGGGGCGCCTTGGGGAAAAACTGTTTTTT. The full variable domain, completed using reference TRBV2 and TRBJ1-4, is EPEVTQTPSHQVTQMGQEVILRCVPISNHLYFYWYRQILGQKVEFLVSFYNNEISEKSEIFDDQFSVERPDGSNFTLKIRSTKLEDSAMYFCASARGRLGEKLFFGSGTQLSVL.

Turning to this clone: Other DNA sequences of this sample code for an identical CDR3. The chain employs TRBV5-1 and TRBJ2-3, with D unresolved. Germline lookup yields CDR1 SGHRS and CDR2 YFSETQ. This CDR3 has 15 residues. The ends were cut back, 0 bases at V and 1 base at J, with 9 bases in the middle. The CDR3 region has the DNA TGCGCCAGCAGCTTGGGAGGCTACCGCACAGATACGCAGTATTTT. Translated, it gives CASSLGGYRTDTQYF.

The genes are TRBV7-3 and TRBJ2-2; maybe TRBD1 (5 bases). The CDR3 covers 13 residues. V was pared by 5 bases and J by 7 bases, with 11 bases between. CDR1 and CDR2 from the germline V gene are SGHTA and FQGTGA. The DNA for the CDR3 is TGTGCCAGCAGCCTGCAGGGCGTCGGGGAGCTGTTTTTT. This encodes CASSLQGVGELFF.

This clone showed up just a few times. Other DNA sequences from this sample encode an identical CDR3 as well. This chain connects TRBV7-2 to TRBJ2-3; TRBD1 might be the D (6 bases). The CDR3 length is 15 residues. V was trimmed by 3 bases and J by 1 base, leaving 11 bases between them. CDR1 SGHTA and CDR2 FQGNSA come from the germline V gene. In DNA, the CDR3 is TGTGCCAGCAGCTTGGGGACACCCCGCACAGATACGCAGTATTTT. Its protein is CASSLGTPRTDTQYF.

In regard to this clone: Without the conserved terminal phenylalanine or tryptophan, this CDR3 likely stems from a read error. The limits of the CDR3 on the DNA are not certain, so only TCRdb's listed CDR3 is given. The chain has TRBV5-5 and TRBJ2-7; the table's TRBD1 call for D was not verified on the DNA. The CDR3 length is 11 residues, termini included. Germline values: CDR1 SGHKS, CDR2 YYEKEE (reference sequence). The CDR3 region is CASSKEGTVRL.

The chain couples TRBV27 to TRBJ1-1; the match to TRBD1 covers 9 bases. Germline V gene sequence: CDR1 MNHEY, CDR2 SMNVEV (reference sequence). This CDR3 comprises 13 residues. V was pared by 6 bases and J by 4 bases, with 3 bases of the junction left unmatched. CDR3 in amino acids: CASRGQGFTEAFF. The CDR3 nucleotides read TGTGCCAGCAGGGGACAGGGCTTCACTGAAGCTTTCTTT.

In DNA form, the CDR3 reads TGTGCCAGCAGCCAAGAGGGCTCTGGGGCCAACGTCCTGACTTTC. As protein: CASSQEGSGANVLTF. The chain employs TRBV4-2 and TRBJ2-6; no clear D. The ends were cut back, 0 bases at V and 0 bases at J, with 3 bases in the middle. Germline CDR1 is LGHNA and CDR2 is YNFKEQ. The CDR3 loop spans 15 amino acids.

The chain employs TRBV18 and TRBJ2-7; D may be TRBD1 or TRBD2 (5 bases each). Trimming stripped 6 bases from V and 3 bases from J, with 21 bases between. CDR1 and CDR2 from the germline V gene are KGHSH and LQKENI. This CDR3 has 16 residues. CDR3 residues: CASSRGAQAGDYEQYF. CDR3 coding DNA: TGTGCCAGCTCCCGAGGAGCACAGGCGGGCGACTACGAGCAGTACTTC.